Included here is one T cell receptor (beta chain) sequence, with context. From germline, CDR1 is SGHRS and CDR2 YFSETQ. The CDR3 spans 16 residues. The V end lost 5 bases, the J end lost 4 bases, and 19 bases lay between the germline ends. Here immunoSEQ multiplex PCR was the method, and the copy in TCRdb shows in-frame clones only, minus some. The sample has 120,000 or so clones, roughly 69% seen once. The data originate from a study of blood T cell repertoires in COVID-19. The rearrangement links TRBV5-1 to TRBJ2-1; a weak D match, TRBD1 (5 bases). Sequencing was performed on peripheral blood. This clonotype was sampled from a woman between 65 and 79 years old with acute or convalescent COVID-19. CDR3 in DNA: TGCGCCAGCAGAGGGGTAACGGCAGGCGCATACAATGAGCAGTTCTTC. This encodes CASRGVTAGAYNEQFF.